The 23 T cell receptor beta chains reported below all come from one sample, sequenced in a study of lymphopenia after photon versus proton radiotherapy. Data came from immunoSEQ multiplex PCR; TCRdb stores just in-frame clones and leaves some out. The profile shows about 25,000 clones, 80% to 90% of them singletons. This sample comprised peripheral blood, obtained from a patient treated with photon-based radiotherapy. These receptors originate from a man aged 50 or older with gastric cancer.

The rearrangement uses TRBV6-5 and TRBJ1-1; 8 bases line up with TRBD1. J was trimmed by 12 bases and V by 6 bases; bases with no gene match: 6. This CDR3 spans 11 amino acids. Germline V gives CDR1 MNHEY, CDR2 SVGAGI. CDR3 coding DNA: TGTGCCAGCAGCTACGGACAGGGAACTTTCTTT. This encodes CASSYGQGTFF.

The CDR3 sequence: CASSLVDRFYGYTF. As DNA, the CDR3 is TGTGCCAGCAGCTTGGTGGACAGGTTTTATGGCTACACCTTC. The rearrangement links TRBV5-6 to TRBJ1-2; TRBD1 aligns across 7 bases. Germline V gene lookup returns CDR1 SGHDT and CDR2 YYEEEE. J lost 5 bases, V lost 0 bases, and 4 bases had no gene match. This CDR3 has 14 residues.

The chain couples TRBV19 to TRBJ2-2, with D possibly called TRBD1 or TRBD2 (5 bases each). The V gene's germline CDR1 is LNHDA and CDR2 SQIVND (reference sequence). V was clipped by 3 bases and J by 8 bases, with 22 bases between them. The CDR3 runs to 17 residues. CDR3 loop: CASSIGGTGNLGGELFF. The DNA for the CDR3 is TGTGCCAGTAGTATTGGGGGAACCGGGAATCTCGGAGGGGAGCTGTTTTTT.

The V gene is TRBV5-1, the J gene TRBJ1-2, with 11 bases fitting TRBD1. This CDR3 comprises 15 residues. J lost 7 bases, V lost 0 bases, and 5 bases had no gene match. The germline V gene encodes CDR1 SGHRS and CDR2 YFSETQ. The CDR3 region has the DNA TGCGCCAGCAGCTTGGAAGGACAGGGGGCTTCTGGCTACACCTTC. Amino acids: CASSLEGQGASGYTF.

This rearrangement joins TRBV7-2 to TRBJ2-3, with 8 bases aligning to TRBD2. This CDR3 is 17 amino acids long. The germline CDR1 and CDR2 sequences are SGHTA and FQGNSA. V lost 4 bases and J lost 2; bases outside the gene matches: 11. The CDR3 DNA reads TGTGCCAGCAGCTGGGGGGGGTTAGCGGGGCTCACAGATACGCAGTATTTT. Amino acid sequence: CASSWGGLAGLTDTQYF.

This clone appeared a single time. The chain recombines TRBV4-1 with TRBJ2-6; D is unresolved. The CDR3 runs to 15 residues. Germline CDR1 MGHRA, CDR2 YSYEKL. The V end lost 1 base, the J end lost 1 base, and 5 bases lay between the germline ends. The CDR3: CASSQGGSGANVLTF. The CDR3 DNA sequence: TGCGCCAGCAGCCAAGGAGGTTCTGGGGCCAACGTCCTGACTTTC.

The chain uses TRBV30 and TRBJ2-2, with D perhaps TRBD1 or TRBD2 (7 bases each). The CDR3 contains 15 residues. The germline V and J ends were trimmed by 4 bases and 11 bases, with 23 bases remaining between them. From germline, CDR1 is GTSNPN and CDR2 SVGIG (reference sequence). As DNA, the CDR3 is TGTGCCTGGACCCACAGGGGAGGGCTACGTTTCGAGCTGTTTTTT. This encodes CAWTHRGGLRFELFF.

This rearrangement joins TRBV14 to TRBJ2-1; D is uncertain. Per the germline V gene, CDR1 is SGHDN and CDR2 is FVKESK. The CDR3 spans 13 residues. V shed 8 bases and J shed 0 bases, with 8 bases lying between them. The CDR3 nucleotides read TGTGCCAGCCAGGCGGACTCCTACAATGAGCAGTTCTTC. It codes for CASQADSYNEQFF. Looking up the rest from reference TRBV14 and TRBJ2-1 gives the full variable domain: EAGVTQFPSHSVIEKGQTVTLRCDPISGHDNLYWYRRVMGKEIKFLLHFVKESKQDESGMPNNRFLAERTGGTYSTLKVQPAELEDSGVYFCASQADSYNEQFFGPGTRLTVL.

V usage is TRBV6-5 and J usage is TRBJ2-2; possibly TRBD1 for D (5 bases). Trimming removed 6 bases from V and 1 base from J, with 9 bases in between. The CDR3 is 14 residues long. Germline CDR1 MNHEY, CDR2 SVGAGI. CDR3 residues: CASRPTGNTGELFF. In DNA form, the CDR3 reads TGTGCCAGCAGGCCTACAGGGAACACCGGGGAGCTGTTTTTT.

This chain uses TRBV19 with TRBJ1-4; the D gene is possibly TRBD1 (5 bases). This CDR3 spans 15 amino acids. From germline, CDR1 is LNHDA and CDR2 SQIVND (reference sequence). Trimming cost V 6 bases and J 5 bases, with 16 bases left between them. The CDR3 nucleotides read TGTGCCAGTAGACGCCGGGCAGGGTGGAATGAAAAACTGTTTTTT. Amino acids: CASRRRAGWNEKLFF.

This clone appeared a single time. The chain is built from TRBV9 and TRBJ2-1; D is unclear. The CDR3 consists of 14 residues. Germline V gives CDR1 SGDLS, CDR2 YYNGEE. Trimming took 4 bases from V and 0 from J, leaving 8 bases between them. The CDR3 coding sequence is TGTGCCAGCAGCCCGCCGGCCTCCTACAATGAGCAGTTCTTC. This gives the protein CASSPPASYNEQFF.

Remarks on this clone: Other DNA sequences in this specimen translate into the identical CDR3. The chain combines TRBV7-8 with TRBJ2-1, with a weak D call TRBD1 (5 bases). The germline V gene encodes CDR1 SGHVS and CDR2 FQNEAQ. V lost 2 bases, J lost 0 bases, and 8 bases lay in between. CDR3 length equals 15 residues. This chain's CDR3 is CASSLQGSSYNEQFF. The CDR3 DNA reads TGTGCCAGCAGCTTACAGGGCAGCTCCTACAATGAGCAGTTCTTC.

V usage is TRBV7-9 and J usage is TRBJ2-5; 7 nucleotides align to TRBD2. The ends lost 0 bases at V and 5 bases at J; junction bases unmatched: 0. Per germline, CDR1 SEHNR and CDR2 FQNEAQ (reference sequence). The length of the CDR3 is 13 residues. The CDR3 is CASSLAGGETQYF. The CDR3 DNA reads TGTGCCAGCAGCTTAGCCGGGGGGGAGACCCAGTACTTC. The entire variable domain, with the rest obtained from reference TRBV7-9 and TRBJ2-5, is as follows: DTGVSQNPRHKITKRGQNVTFRCDPISEHNRLYWYRQTLGQGPEFLTYFQNEAQLEKSRLLSDRFSAERPKGSFSTLEIQRTEQGDSAMYLCASSLAGGETQYFGPGTRLLVL.

The CDR3 coding sequence is TGTGCCAGCTCACCCTCCTCGGGGATTAATAGCAATCAGCCCCAGCATTTT. Protein: CASSPSSGINSNQPQHF. The chain carries TRBV18 and TRBJ1-5; D ambiguous. The V and J ends lost 3 bases and 0 bases respectively, with 15 bases between them. The CDR3 runs to 17 residues. Germline CDR1 is KGHSH and CDR2 is LQKENI. Full variable domain (rest looked up from reference TRBV18 and TRBJ1-5): NAGVMQNPRHLVRRRGQEARLRCSPMKGHSHVYWYRQLPEEGLKFMVYLQKENIIDESGMPKERFSAEFPKEGPSILRIQQVVRGDSAAYFCASSPSSGINSNQPQHFGDGTRLSIL.

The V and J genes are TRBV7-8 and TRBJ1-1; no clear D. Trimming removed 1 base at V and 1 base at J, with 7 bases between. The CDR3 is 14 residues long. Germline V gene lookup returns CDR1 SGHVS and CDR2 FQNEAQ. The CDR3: CASSLGSGNTEAFF. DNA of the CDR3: TGTGCCAGCAGCTTAGGCTCAGGGAACACTGAAGCTTTCTTT.

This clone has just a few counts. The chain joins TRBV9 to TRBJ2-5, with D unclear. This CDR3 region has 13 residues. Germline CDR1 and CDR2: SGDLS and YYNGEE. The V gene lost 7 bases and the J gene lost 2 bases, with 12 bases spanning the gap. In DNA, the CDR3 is TGTGCCAGCCCCCTGGCTTCGCAAGAGACCCAGTACTTC. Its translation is CASPLASQETQYF.

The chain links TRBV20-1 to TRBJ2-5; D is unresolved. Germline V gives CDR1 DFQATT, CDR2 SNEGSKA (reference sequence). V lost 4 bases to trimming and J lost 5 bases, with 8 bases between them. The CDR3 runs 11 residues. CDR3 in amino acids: CSAIVGETQYF. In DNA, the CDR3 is TGCAGTGCTATTGTCGGGGAGACCCAGTACTTC.

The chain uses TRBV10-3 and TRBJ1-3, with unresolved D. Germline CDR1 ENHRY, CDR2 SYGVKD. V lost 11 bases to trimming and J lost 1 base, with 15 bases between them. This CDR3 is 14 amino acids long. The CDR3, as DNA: TGTGCCGCCGGAGCGCCCCTTTCTGGAAACACCATATATTTT. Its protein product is CAAGAPLSGNTIYF.

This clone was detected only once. Here the CDR3 reads CASSSRQIAEAFF. For the CDR3, the DNA is TGTGCCAGCAGTTCGAGGCAGATCGCTGAAGCTTTCTTT. The chain has TRBV6-5 and TRBJ1-1; D gene uncertain. Deletions cut 4 bases from V and 6 bases from J, with 12 bases between. The CDR3 totals 13 residues. Germline V lookup: CDR1 MNHEY, CDR2 SVGAGI.

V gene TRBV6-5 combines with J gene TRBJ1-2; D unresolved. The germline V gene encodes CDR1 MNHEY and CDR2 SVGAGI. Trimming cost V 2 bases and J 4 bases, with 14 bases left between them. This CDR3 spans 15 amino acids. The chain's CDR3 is CASSYTGQNFYGYTF. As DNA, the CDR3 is TGTGCCAGCAGTTACACGGGCCAGAATTTCTATGGCTACACCTTC.

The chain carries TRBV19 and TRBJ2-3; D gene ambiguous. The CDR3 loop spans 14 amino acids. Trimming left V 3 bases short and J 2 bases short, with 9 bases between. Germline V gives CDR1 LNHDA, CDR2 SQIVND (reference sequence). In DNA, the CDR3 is TGTGCCAGTAGTATGTCAAGACACACAGATACGCAGTATTTT. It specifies CASSMSRHTDTQYF.

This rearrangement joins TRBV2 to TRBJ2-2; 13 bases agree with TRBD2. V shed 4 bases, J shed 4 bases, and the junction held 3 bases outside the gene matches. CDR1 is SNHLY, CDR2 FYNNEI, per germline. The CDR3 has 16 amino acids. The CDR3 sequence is CASSGLAGGITGELFF. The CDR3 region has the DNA TGTGCCAGCAGTGGACTAGCGGGGGGCATCACCGGGGAGCTGTTTTTT.

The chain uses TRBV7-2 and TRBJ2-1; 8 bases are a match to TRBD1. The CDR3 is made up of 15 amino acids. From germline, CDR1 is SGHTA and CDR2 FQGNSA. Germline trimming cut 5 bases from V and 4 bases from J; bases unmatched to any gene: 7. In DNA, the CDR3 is TGTGCCAGCAGCCCCCGACAGGGGAGATACAATGAGCAGTTCTTC. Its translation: CASSPRQGRYNEQFF. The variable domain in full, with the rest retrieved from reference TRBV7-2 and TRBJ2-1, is GAGVSQSPSNKVTEKGKDVELRCDPISGHTALYWYRQSLGQGLEFLIYFQGNSAPDKSGLPSDRFSAERTGGSVSTLTIQRTQQEDSAVYLCASSPRQGRYNEQFFGPGTRLTVL.